This T cell receptor (beta chain) emerged from a study of early T cells in non-severe SARS-CoV-2 infection. Turning to the study itself: Sequencing of unsorted whole blood was done on bulk RNA, leaving chains unpaired.

Unique molecular identifiers tagged individual cDNA molecules. TCRdb re-called the 5' RACE reads through MiXCR, storing one row per CDR3 protein. The data contain roughly 47,000 distinct CDR3 sequences, 23% of them seen just once; the ten biggest clones take up 3.5% to 5%. This clonotype occurred a few times. This CDR3 contains 15 residues. Germline CDR1 KGHSH, CDR2 LQKENI. J lost 2 bases, V lost 6 bases, and 9 bases had no gene match. This sequence joins TRBV18 and TRBJ2-7; TRBD2 aligns across 8 bases. Material: whole blood, obtained at baseline. This receptor was obtained from an adult who was a healthcare worker with PCR-confirmed SARS-CoV-2 infection or an uninfected control (not recorded which). The CDR3 protein is CASSREGTEAYEQYF. The CDR3 bases are TGTGCCAGCTCCCGGGAGGGGACGGAAGCCTACGAGCAGTACTTC. The full variable domain, with the rest looked up from reference TRBV18 and TRBJ2-7, is NAGVMQNPRHLVRRRGQEARLRCSPMKGHSHVYWYRQLPEEGLKFMVYLQKENIIDESGMPKERFSAEFPKEGPSILRIQQVVRGDSAAYFCASSREGTEAYEQYFGPGTRLTVT.